The rows below give T cell receptor beta chains drawn from one sample of a study of T-cell reconstitution after alpha-beta-depleted transplantation in children. TCRdb called the PCR reads again in MiXCR, with one record for every CDR3 protein. The top ten hold over 2.5% of the sample, which has fewer than 90,000 distinct CDR3 sequences, 5.5% to 7.5% seen once. This sample comprised PBMCs from the stem cell graft donor, obtained from the stem cell graft. These TCRs come from a human donor who donated a stem cell graft to a child with acute lymphoblastic leukemia. Each CDR3 is given with its conserved first and last residue. Each record gives: clone size, J gene, D gene, V gene, CDR3 DNA, CDR3 protein. The D gene is left open where the match is weak. Clone size is shown for a subset of rows, as once, few, many or a class of expanded clone.

clone size: many; J gene: TRBJ1-5; D gene: NA; V gene: TRBV20-1; CDR3 DNA: TGCAGTGCGAGAGAGGGTTTCAATCAGCCCCAGCATTTT; CDR3 protein: CSAREGFNQPQHF
clone size: NA; J gene: TRBJ2-1; D gene: NA; V gene: TRBV3-1; CDR3 DNA: TGTGCCAGCAACCAAGTGAACAATGAGCAGTTCTTC; CDR3 protein: CASNQVNNEQFF
clone size: NA; J gene: TRBJ2-1; D gene: TRBD1; V gene: TRBV6-5; CDR3 DNA: TGTGCCAGCAGTTACGCTGGACAGGGACGTTCCAATGAGCAGTTCTTC; CDR3 protein: CASSYAGQGRSNEQFF
clone size: many; J gene: TRBJ2-1; D gene: NA; V gene: TRBV12-3/TRBV12-4; CDR3 DNA: TGTGCCAGCAGTCCTCAGGGTGGCAAGGAGAATGAGCAGTTCTTC; CDR3 protein: CASSPQGGKENEQFF
clone size: many; J gene: TRBJ1-1; D gene: NA; V gene: TRBV12-3/TRBV12-4; CDR3 DNA: TGTGCCAGCAGCTCCAGGACGGGCCAAGGGAACACTGAAGCTTTCTTT; CDR3 protein: CASSSRTGQGNTEAFF
clone size: NA; J gene: TRBJ2-7; D gene: TRBD1; V gene: TRBV4-2; CDR3 DNA: TGTGCCAGCAGCCAAGATAGTGGACAGGGCTACGAGCAGTACTTC; CDR3 protein: CASSQDSGQGYEQYF
clone size: few; J gene: TRBJ1-1; D gene: NA; V gene: TRBV14; CDR3 DNA: TGTGCCAGCAGCCAAGATATGGCGGGTAGGACTGAAGCTTTCTTT; CDR3 protein: CASSQDMAGRTEAFF
clone size: once; J gene: TRBJ2-2; D gene: NA; V gene: TRBV16; CDR3 DNA: TGTGCCACCTGCCACAGATCGGGTGGCACCGGGGAGCTGTTTTTT; CDR3 protein: CATCHRSGGTGELFF
clone size: NA; J gene: TRBJ2-7; D gene: TRBD1; V gene: TRBV6-4; CDR3 DNA: TGTGCCAGCGGGGACAGGAGCCCCTACGAGCAGTACTTC; CDR3 protein: CASGDRSPYEQYF
clone size: many; J gene: TRBJ1-1; D gene: NA; V gene: TRBV11-2; CDR3 DNA: TGTGCCAGCAGCTTATTGTTTCGCGCGGGGGAAGCTTTCTTT; CDR3 protein: CASSLLFRAGEAFF
clone size: many; J gene: TRBJ2-3; D gene: TRBD2; V gene: TRBV12-3/TRBV12-4; CDR3 DNA: TGTGCCAGCAGCTCGGGACTAGCGGGGGGAGCAGATACGCAGTATTTT; CDR3 protein: CASSSGLAGGADTQYF
clone size: many; J gene: TRBJ1-5; D gene: TRBD1; V gene: TRBV4-3; CDR3 DNA: TGCGCCAGCAGCCAAAGTGTCGGGACAGGGTATCAGCCCCAGCATTTT; CDR3 protein: CASSQSVGTGYQPQHF
clone size: many; J gene: TRBJ1-2; D gene: NA; V gene: TRBV6-5; CDR3 DNA: TGTGCCAGCAGTTACCCCGACGGGCGGGGGATGGATGGCTACACCTTC; CDR3 protein: CASSYPDGRGMDGYTF
clone size: many; J gene: TRBJ1-5; D gene: NA; V gene: TRBV6-1; CDR3 DNA: TGTGCCAGCAGTGATGGTCCGGGGCCCCAGCATTTT; CDR3 protein: CASSDGPGPQHF
clone size: many; J gene: TRBJ2-2; D gene: TRBD2; V gene: TRBV3-1; CDR3 DNA: TGTGCCAGCAGCCAAGGAGGGACTAGCAGGGCGACGAACACCGGGGAGCTGTTTTTT; CDR3 protein: CASSQGGTSRATNTGELFF
clone size: many; J gene: TRBJ2-3; D gene: TRBD2; V gene: TRBV4-2; CDR3 DNA: TGTGCCAGCGACCTGGGGGGGGACACAGATACGCAGTATTTT; CDR3 protein: CASDLGGDTDTQYF
clone size: many; J gene: TRBJ1-1; D gene: TRBD1; V gene: TRBV12-3/TRBV12-4; CDR3 DNA: TGTGCCAGCAGTGAGACAGGGGCTACTGAAGCTTTCTTT; CDR3 protein: CASSETGATEAFF
clone size: many; J gene: TRBJ2-3; D gene: TRBD1; V gene: TRBV29-1; CDR3 DNA: TGCAGCGTCACTAGACAGGGGGGCACAGATACGCAGTATTTT; CDR3 protein: CSVTRQGGTDTQYF
clone size: many; J gene: TRBJ1-2; D gene: TRBD1; V gene: TRBV6-5; CDR3 DNA: TGTGCCAGCAGTCTGGACAGGGGGCTTCGGGGCTACACCTTC; CDR3 protein: CASSLDRGLRGYTF
clone size: many; J gene: TRBJ2-7; D gene: TRBD1; V gene: TRBV4-3; CDR3 DNA: TGCGCCAGCAGCCAAGATATCGTCGGACAGGGGACCTACGAGCAGTACTTC; CDR3 protein: CASSQDIVGQGTYEQYF
clone size: many; J gene: TRBJ2-1; D gene: NA; V gene: TRBV28; CDR3 DNA: TGTGCCGGGCAGGGGCGAAATGAGCAGTTCTTC; CDR3 protein: CAGQGRNEQFF
clone size: once; J gene: TRBJ2-7; D gene: TRBD2; V gene: TRBV2; CDR3 DNA: TGTGCCAGCAGGTGGGGACTAGCGGGAAGCGAGCAGTACTTC; CDR3 protein: CASRWGLAGSEQYF
clone size: many; J gene: TRBJ2-7; D gene: TRBD2; V gene: TRBV7-9; CDR3 DNA: TGTGCCAGCAGCCCAAGCGGGAGTATGAACGAGCAGTACTTC; CDR3 protein: CASSPSGSMNEQYF
clone size: many; J gene: TRBJ1-5; D gene: NA; V gene: TRBV2; CDR3 DNA: TGTGCCAGCGACTTTGGGGATAGCAATCAGCCCCAGCATTTT; CDR3 protein: CASDFGDSNQPQHF
clone size: many; J gene: TRBJ2-7; D gene: TRBD1; V gene: TRBV7-2; CDR3 DNA: TGTGCCAGCAGCAAGGACAGGGGGCCCTACGAGCAGTACTTC; CDR3 protein: CASSKDRGPYEQYF
clone size: NA; J gene: TRBJ1-1; D gene: NA; V gene: TRBV4-3; CDR3 DNA: TGCGCCAGCAGCCCAACGGGGGCGAACACTGAAGCTTTCTTT; CDR3 protein: CASSPTGANTEAFF
clone size: NA; J gene: TRBJ2-7; D gene: NA; V gene: TRBV6-1; CDR3 DNA: TGTGCCAGCAGTGAAATGTTGCGCCGACAAGCCCACGAGCAGTACTTC; CDR3 protein: CASSEMLRRQAHEQYF
clone size: NA; J gene: TRBJ2-2; D gene: NA; V gene: TRBV2; CDR3 DNA: TGTGCCAGCAAAAACACCGGGGAGCTGTTTTTT; CDR3 protein: CASKNTGELFF
clone size: many; J gene: TRBJ1-1; D gene: TRBD1; V gene: TRBV4-1; CDR3 DNA: TGCGCCAGCAGCCCGCGACAGGGGGCCTTTGGTGAAGCTTTCTTT; CDR3 protein: CASSPRQGAFGEAFF
clone size: NA; J gene: TRBJ2-1; D gene: TRBD2; V gene: TRBV20-1; CDR3 DNA: TGCAGTGCGAGCACCGGGACTACTAGCTGGAATGAGCAGTTCTTC; CDR3 protein: CSASTGTTSWNEQFF
clone size: many; J gene: TRBJ2-5; D gene: NA; V gene: TRBV5-5; CDR3 DNA: TGTGCCAGCAGCTTGGAGGGGCGCAGGGGCGGGGAGACCCAGTACTTC; CDR3 protein: CASSLEGRRGGETQYF
clone size: NA; J gene: TRBJ1-1; D gene: NA; V gene: TRBV5-6; CDR3 DNA: TGTGCCAGCACCCAGAGGGCGGGGAACACTGAAGCTTTCTTT; CDR3 protein: CASTQRAGNTEAFF
clone size: few; J gene: TRBJ2-1; D gene: TRBD2; V gene: TRBV20-1; CDR3 DNA: TGCAGTGCTAGAGAAGGGCAGCGGGACTACAATGAGCAGTTCTTC; CDR3 protein: CSAREGQRDYNEQFF
clone size: many; J gene: TRBJ2-5; D gene: NA; V gene: TRBV5-1; CDR3 DNA: TGCGCCAGCAGCTTGGCCGTGGGGTACCAAGAGACCCAGTACTTC; CDR3 protein: CASSLAVGYQETQYF
clone size: many; J gene: TRBJ2-2; D gene: TRBD2; V gene: TRBV12-3/TRBV12-4; CDR3 DNA: TGTGCCAGCAGTCCGGTGGGGGGGGCGAACACCGGGGAGCTGTTTTTT; CDR3 protein: CASSPVGGANTGELFF
clone size: many; J gene: TRBJ2-3; D gene: NA; V gene: TRBV14; CDR3 DNA: TGTGCCAGCAGCCAAGATCTTCCCCCAGATACGCAGTATTTT; CDR3 protein: CASSQDLPPDTQYF
clone size: many; J gene: TRBJ1-4; D gene: NA; V gene: TRBV20-1; CDR3 DNA: TGCAGTCCTTGGGACCTTAGGGCGGAAAAACTGTTTTTT; CDR3 protein: CSPWDLRAEKLFF
clone size: many; J gene: TRBJ1-1; D gene: NA; V gene: TRBV20-1; CDR3 DNA: TGCAGTGCTAGAGTGGGGGGGTTGGACACTGAAGCTTTCTTT; CDR3 protein: CSARVGGLDTEAFF
clone size: NA; J gene: TRBJ1-1; D gene: NA; V gene: TRBV20-1; CDR3 DNA: TGCAGTGCTAGCAACTCAGGCAGGGGACGAAACACTGAAGCTTTCTTT; CDR3 protein: CSASNSGRGRNTEAFF
clone size: many; J gene: TRBJ2-7; D gene: TRBD1; V gene: TRBV29-1; CDR3 DNA: TGCAGCACCACAACAGGGGGCTTGGAGCAGTACTTC; CDR3 protein: CSTTTGGLEQYF
clone size: many; J gene: TRBJ2-2; D gene: TRBD2; V gene: TRBV4-3; CDR3 DNA: TGCGCCAGCAGCCAAGACCCTAGCGGGGGGGCCGGGGAGCTGTTTTTT; CDR3 protein: CASSQDPSGGAGELFF
clone size: few; J gene: TRBJ2-7; D gene: NA; V gene: TRBV18; CDR3 DNA: TGTGCCAGCTCACCCGGGGACGAGCAGTACTTC; CDR3 protein: CASSPGDEQYF
clone size: many; J gene: TRBJ2-3; D gene: TRBD2; V gene: TRBV12-3/TRBV12-4; CDR3 DNA: TGTGCCAGCAGGCCCGGGACTAGAGGAGATACGCAGTATTTT; CDR3 protein: CASRPGTRGDTQYF
clone size: many; J gene: TRBJ1-6; D gene: TRBD1; V gene: TRBV3-1; CDR3 DNA: TGTGCCAGCAGCCAAACCGGACAGGGCAGCTCCTATAATTCACCCCTCCACTTT; CDR3 protein: CASSQTGQGSSYNSPLHF
clone size: many; J gene: TRBJ1-1; D gene: NA; V gene: TRBV3-1; CDR3 DNA: TGTGCCAGCAGCCAATACCGGACAGCAGGGCCGAACACTGAAGCTTTCTTT; CDR3 protein: CASSQYRTAGPNTEAFF